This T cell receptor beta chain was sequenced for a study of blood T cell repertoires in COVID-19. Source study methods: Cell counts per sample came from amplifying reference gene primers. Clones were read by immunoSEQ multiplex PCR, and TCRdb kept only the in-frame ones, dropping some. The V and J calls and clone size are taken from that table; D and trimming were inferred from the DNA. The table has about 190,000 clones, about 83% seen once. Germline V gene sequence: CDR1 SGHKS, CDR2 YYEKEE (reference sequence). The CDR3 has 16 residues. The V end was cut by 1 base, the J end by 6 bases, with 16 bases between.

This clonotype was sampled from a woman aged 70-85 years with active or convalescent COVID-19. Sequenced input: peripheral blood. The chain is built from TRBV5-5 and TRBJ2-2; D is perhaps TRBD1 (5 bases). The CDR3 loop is CASSLTSGYQAGELFF. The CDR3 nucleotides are TGTGCCAGCAGCTTGACTTCAGGGTATCAAGCCGGGGAGCTGTTTTTT.